This TCR beta chain emerged from a study of blood T cell repertoires in COVID-19 (TCRdb year 2020). With regard to the full study: The collaborator samples originated in the United States, Italy and Spain and spanned the acute and convalescent phases of COVID-19. The material from the prospective study consisted of cDNA or gDNA derived from T cells, B-cell-depleted T cells, or PBMCs. The dataset comprised deeply sampled blood TCRbeta repertoires from subjects exposed to, actively infected with, or recovered from COVID-19. The repertoires were made available in a free public database intended to serve as a resource for research on the immune response to SARS-CoV-2. Samples came from the ongoing ImmuneRACE study (first 160 participants) plus 1,254 subjects from 6 global collaborators. A de-identified subject ID, COVID-19 status, age in years and sex were almost always included in the sample metadata. Where available, HLA class I and class II types were taken from metadata supplied by the sample provider and were not determined by assay-based typing.

The immunoSEQ Assay, a bias-controlled multiplex PCR, was used to amplify TCRbeta CDR3 regions from genomic DNA. On the study's bioinformatics: Within the assay, amplification of reference gene primers was used to estimate how many nucleated cells each sample contained. To quantify the absolute abundance of each unique TCRbeta CDR3 rearrangement, sequence reads were collapsed and filtered. For each sample, productive Simpson clonality was calculated by taking the square root of Simpson's diversity index across productive rearrangements. Not all clones reach the TCRdb copy of this immuneACCESS table, which keeps in-frame sequences only. Checked studies attribute under half of the gap to unresolved V genes and leave the rest unexplained. For V, J and clone size, that table is used; D and trimming come from the DNA. The sample table records about 350,000 clones; more than 75% of these occur just once. The ten most abundant clones make up roughly 3% of the sample.

The research as a whole found: How much clinical and demographic metadata was included differed by source and by participant, and the metadata was provided uncurated.

Participants in the prospective study were enrolled through a virtual design, were aged roughly 18 to 100 years, and lived in under 25 United States geographic areas. In the prospective study, participants were assigned to cohorts based on the clinical history participants reported in a screening survey and a study questionnaire. For ImmuneRACE Cohort 3, a participant was defined as recovered based on two consecutive negative NP/OP PCR tests, clearance by a healthcare professional, or resolution of symptoms. In the prospective study, mobile phlebotomists collected whole blood, serum and a nasopharyngeal or oropharyngeal swab from each participant. Participants in the prospective study had the option to provide additional blood draws and questionnaires over a roughly 2-month period. Prospective study blood samples were shipped either frozen or at room temperature before DNA extraction. Sequences SGHRS (CDR1) and YFSETQ (CDR2) are obtained from the germline V gene. V ends up 0 bases short and J 7 bases short, with an unmatched junction base count of 9. The CDR3 has 15 amino acids, counting the end cysteine and phenylalanine. Only the CDR3 DNA stays, 45 bases, in frame from base 1.

In its sample, this clone was seen once. Its antigen is currently not known. Per-base qualities were not stored, and no clone one base away is much larger. The TCR sequence derives from a woman aged 25 to 45 who had recovered from COVID-19. The sequence joins TRBV5-1 to TRBJ2-7, and TRBD2 matches 8 of the central bases. The sample consisted of PBMCs or T cells enriched from blood (not recorded which). CDR3 region: CASSLGPGGAREQYF. The DNA reads as follows: TGCGCCAGCAGCTTGGGTCCCGGGGGGGCTCGAGAGCAGTACTTC.